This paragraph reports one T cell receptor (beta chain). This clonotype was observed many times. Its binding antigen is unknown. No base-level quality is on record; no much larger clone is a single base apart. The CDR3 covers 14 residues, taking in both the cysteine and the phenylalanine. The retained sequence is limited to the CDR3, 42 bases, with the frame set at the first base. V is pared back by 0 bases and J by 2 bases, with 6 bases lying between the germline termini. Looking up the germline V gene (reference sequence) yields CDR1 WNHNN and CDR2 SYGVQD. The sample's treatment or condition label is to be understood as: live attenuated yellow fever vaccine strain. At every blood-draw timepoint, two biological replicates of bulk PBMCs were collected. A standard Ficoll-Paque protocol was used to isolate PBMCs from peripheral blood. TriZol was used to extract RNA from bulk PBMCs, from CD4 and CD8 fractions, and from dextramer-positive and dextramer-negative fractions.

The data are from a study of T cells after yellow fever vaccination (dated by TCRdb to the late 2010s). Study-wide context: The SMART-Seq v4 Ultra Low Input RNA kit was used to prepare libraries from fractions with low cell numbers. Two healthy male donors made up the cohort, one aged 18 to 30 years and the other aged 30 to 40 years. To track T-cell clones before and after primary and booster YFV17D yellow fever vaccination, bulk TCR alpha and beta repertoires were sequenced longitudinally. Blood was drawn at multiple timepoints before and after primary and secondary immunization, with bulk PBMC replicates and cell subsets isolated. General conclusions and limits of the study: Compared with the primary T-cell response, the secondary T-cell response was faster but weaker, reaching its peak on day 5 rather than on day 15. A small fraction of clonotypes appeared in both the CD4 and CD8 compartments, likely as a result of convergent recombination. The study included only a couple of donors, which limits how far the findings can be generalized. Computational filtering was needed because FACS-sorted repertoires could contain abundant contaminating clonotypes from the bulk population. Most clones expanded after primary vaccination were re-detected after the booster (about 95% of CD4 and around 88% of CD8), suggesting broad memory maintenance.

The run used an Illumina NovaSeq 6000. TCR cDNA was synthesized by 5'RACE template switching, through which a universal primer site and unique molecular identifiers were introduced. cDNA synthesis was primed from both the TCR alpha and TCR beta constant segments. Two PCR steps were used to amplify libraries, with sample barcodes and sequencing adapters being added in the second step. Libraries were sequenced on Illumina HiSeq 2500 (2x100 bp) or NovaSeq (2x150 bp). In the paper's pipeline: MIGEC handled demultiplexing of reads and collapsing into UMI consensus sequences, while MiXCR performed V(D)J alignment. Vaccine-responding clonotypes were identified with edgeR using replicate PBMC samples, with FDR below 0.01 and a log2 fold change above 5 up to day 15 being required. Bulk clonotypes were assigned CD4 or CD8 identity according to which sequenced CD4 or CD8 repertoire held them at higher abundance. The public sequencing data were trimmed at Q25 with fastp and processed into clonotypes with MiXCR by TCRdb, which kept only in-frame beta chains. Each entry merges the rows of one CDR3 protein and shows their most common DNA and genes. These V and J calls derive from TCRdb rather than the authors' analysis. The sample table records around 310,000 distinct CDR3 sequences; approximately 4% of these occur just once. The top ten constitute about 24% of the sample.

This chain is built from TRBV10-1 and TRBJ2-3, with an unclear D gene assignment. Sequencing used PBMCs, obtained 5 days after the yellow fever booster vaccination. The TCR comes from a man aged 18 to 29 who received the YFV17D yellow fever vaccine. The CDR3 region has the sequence CASSESGYTDTQYF. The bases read TGCGCCAGCAGTGAGTCCGGCTACACAGATACGCAGTATTTT.